This T cell receptor (beta chain) came from a study of memory CD4+ T cells and cytomegalovirus serostatus. CDR3 size: 15 residues. Trimming took off 4 bases at V and 5 bases at J, with 16 bases between the two ends. Germline CDR1 reads SGHKS; CDR2 reads YYEKEE (reference sequence). The sort gate was single viable CD3+CD4+CD8-CD45RO+ cells for memory CD4+ T cells. The repertoire was sequenced with immunoSEQ multiplex PCR; TCRdb's copy has only in-frame clones and lacks some. The sample holds 50,000 to 60,000 clones, approximately 80% seen once. The TCR originated in an adult in good health and CMV-seropositive. The gene calls are TRBV5-5 and TRBJ1-5; possible D gene TRBD1, 6 bases. The material sequenced was memory CD4+ T cells from blood. The CDR3 sequence: CASSLAGGHDQPQHF. CDR3 DNA sequence: TGTGCCAGCAGCCTTGCGGGGGGCCATGATCAGCCCCAGCATTTT.